This T cell receptor (beta chain) was found in a study of T cells in Graves' hyperthyroidism and ophthalmopathy. Using RNA transcripts as the source, TCR beta CDR3 regions were amplified. First-round RT-PCR with HTBI primers amplified the TCR CDR3 region. TCRdb re-called the multiplex PCR reads through MiXCR, storing one row per CDR3 protein. There are some 570,000 distinct CDR3 sequences in the sample; about a sixth occur only once, and 17% lies in the top ten. V was clipped by 6 bases and J by 8 bases, with 10 bases between them. This CDR3 is built from 11 residues. Germline loops: CDR1 ENHRY, CDR2 SYGVKD. Patients having uncontrolled infection, another autoimmune disease, pregnancy or lactation were not included. PBMCs were derived from roughly 9.6 ml fresh peripheral blood.

V gene TRBV10-3 combines with J gene TRBJ1-2; weak D call: TRBD1 (6 bases). Sequences were obtained from blood. This TCR was sampled from a woman aged 18-29 years with Graves' ophthalmopathy. For the CDR3, the DNA is TGTGCCATCAGGGGGGCCCTGGGCTACACCTTC. It is translated as CAIRGALGYTF.